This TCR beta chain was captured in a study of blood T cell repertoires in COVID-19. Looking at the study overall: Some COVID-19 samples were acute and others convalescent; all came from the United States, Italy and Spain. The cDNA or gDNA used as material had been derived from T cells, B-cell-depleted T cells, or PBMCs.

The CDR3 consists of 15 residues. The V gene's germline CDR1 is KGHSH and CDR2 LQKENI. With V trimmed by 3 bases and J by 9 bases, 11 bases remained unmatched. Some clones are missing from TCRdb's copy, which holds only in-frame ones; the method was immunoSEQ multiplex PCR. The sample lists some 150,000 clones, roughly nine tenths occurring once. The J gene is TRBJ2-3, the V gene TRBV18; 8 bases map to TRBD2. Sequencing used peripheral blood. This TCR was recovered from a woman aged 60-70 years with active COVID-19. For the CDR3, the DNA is TGTGCCAGCTCACCCCCCGGGACTAGAATGCTAACGCAGTATTTT. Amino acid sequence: CASSPPGTRMLTQYF.